This T cell receptor (beta chain) was profiled in a study of cytomegalovirus exposure and HLA in healthy donors. With 60 Vbeta and 13 Jbeta primers, the PCR was carried out. Using immunoSEQ multiplex PCR, the repertoire was profiled, and TCRdb retains in-frame clones only, with some absent. This sample has approximately 160,000 clones, with under 70% found just once. Worth noting for this clone: Mismatch with germline at one junction end may stem from a read error.

CDR1 and CDR2 from the germline V gene are MNHEY and SMNVEV (reference sequence). This CDR3 has 15 amino acids. It was healthy bone marrow donors who served as donors. What was sequenced was PBMCs. This TCR came from a middle-aged woman in good health and CMV-seropositive. The V gene is TRBV27, the J gene TRBJ1-2, with 12 nucleotides matching TRBD1. The CDR3 nucleotides read TGTGCCAGCAGTTTATCGGGACAGGGGGCGCTCGGCTACCCCTTC. It codes for CASSLSGQGALGYPF.